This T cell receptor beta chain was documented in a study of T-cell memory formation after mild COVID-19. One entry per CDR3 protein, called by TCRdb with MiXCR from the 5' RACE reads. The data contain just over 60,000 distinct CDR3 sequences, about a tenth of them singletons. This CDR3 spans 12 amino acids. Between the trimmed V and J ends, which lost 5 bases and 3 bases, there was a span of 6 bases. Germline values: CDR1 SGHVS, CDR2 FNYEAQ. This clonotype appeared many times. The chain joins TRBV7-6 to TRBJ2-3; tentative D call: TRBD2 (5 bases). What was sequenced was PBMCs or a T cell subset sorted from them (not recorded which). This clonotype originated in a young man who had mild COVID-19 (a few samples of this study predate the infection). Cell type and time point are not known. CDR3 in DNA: TGTGCCAGCAGCCGGGGTACAGATACGCAGTATTTT. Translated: CASSRGTDTQYF.